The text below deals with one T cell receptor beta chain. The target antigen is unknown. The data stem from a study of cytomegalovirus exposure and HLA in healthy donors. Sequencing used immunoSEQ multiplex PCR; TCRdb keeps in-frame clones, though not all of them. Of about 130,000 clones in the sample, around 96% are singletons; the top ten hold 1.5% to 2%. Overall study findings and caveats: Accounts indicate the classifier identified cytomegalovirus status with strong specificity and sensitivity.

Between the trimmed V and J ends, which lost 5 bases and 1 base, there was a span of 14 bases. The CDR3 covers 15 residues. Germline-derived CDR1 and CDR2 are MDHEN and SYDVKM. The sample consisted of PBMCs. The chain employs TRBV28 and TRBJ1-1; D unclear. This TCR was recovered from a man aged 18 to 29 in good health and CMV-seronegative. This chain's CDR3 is CASSREANANTEAFF. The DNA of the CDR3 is TGTGCCAGCAGTAGGGAGGCCAACGCGAACACTGAAGCTTTCTTT.